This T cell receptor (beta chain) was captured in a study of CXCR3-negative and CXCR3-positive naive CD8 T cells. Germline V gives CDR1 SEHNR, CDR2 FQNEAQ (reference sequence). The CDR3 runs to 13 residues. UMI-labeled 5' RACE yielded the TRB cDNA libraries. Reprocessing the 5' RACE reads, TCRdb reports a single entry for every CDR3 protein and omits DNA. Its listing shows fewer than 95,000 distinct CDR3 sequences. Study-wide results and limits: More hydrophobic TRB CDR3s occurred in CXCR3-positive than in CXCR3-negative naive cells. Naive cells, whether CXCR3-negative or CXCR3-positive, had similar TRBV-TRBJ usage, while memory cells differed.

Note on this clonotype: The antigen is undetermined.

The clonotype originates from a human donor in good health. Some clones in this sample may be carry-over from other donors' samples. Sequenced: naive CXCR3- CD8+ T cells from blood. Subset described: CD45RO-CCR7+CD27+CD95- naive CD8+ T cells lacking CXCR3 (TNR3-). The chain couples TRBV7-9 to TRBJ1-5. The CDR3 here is CASSLAGDQPQHF.